This paragraph reports one T cell receptor (beta chain). Its antigen is unidentified. Germline V gives CDR1 MGHRA, CDR2 YSYEKL. The CDR3 spans 17 residues. Per TCR library, 3,000 to 4,000 ng of total RNA was used. TCRdb reprocessed the 5' RACE reads and reports one entry per CDR3 protein, with no DNA. The data show some 400,000 distinct CDR3 sequences, and the top ten clones hold 2% to 3%. This record comes from a study of monozygotic twins with inflammatory bowel disease. General study findings and limits: Repertoire likeness was no different across concordant and discordant twins, perhaps owing to restricted power.

This chain joins TRBV4-1 and TRBJ2-2; no DNA is available, so the TRBD1 call from TCRdb remains unchecked. Material: blood. The receptor comes from a human donor with ulcerative colitis or Crohn's disease, or a healthy co-twin of an affected twin (not recorded which). The CDR3 loop is CASSQPRDRVYTGELFF.